This is a list of T cell receptor beta chains from one sample in a study of cytomegalovirus exposure and HLA in healthy donors. Profiling relied on immunoSEQ multiplex PCR, and the TCRdb table lists in-frame clones only, not all of them. Among more than 140,000 clones listed, about 64% were seen once. What was sequenced was PBMCs. The receptors derive from a woman aged 30 to 39 in good health and CMV-seropositive. CDR3s include the opening cysteine and the closing phenylalanine or tryptophan. The D gene is left open where the match is weak. Size is stated for part of the rows, as once, few or many counts, or as a class when the clone is expanded.

TRBJ2-7 - TRBV4-1 - TGCGCCAGCAGCAGATTAACGGCGGCCCGAGCCTACGAGCAGTACTTC CASSRLTAARAYEQYF
TRBJ1-5 - TRBV28 few TGTGCCAGCAGTTTGGACTTCAATCAGCCCCAGCATTTT CASSLDFNQPQHF
TRBJ1-1 - TRBV5-4 - TGTGCCAGCGGGACTTTGAACACTGAAGCTTTCTTT CASGTLNTEAFF
TRBJ2-7 TRBD1 TRBV2 - TGTGCCAGGACGGGACAGGGGTTGGACGAGCAGTACTTC CARTGQGLDEQYF
TRBJ1-3 - TRBV2 - TGTGCCATCCTACTCGGGATCTCTGGAAACACCATATATTTT CAILLGISGNTIYF
TRBJ1-1 - TRBV5-1 - TGCGCCAGCAGCTTGGAATCGGTCGGGGGTACTGAAGCTTTCTTT CASSLESVGGTEAFF
TRBJ1-4 - TRBV30 - TGTGCCTGGAGAGCTAAGGGGCCCACTAATGAAAAACTGTTTTTT CAWRAKGPTNEKLFF
TRBJ2-3 - TRBV11-2 - TGTGCCAGCAGCTTAGCGGCCGGGCGGGTTGATACGCAGTATTTT CASSLAAGRVDTQYF
TRBJ1-3 - TRBV7-9 - TGTCCCAGCAGCCGAGCCGGTGACAGACTCTCTGGAAACACCATATATTTT CPSSRAGDRLSGNTIYF
TRBJ1-1 - TRBV14 few TGTGCCAGCAGCCAGATACAGCCACAGAACACTGAAGCTTTCTTT CASSQIQPQNTEAFF
TRBJ2-5 - TRBV4-1 - TGCGCCAGCAGCCAACCTAGTAAAGAGACCCAGTACTTC CASSQPSKETQYF
TRBJ2-7 - TRBV5-1 - TGCGCCAGCACCACCCTAACCGGTAACGCCTACGAGCAGTACTTC CASTTLTGNAYEQYF
TRBJ1-1 TRBD1 TRBV9 - TGTGCCAGCAGCGCCGGGACAGGGGGCCCGGGGGCTTTCTTT CASSAGTGGPGAFF
TRBJ2-2 - TRBV18 once TGTGCCAGCTCACCCAACACCGGGGTGAACACCGGGGAGCTGTTTTTT CASSPNTGVNTGELFF
TRBJ2-1 TRBD1 TRBV6-5 - TGTGCCAGCAGTTGGGGAGACCGGGACAGCCCCAATGAGCAGTTCTTC CASSWGDRDSPNEQFF
TRBJ2-5 - TRBV6-1 - TGTGCCAGCAGCGACGACAGGTGGGAGACCCAGTACTTC CASSDDRWETQYF
TRBJ1-2 - TRBV5-1 - TGCGCCAGCAGCTTGACGACACTTATACAGAGTGGCTACACCTTC CASSLTTLIQSGYTF
TRBJ2-1 TRBD1 TRBV6-1 - TGTGCCAGCAGTTCGGGACAGGGGGCTGGTGAGCAGTTCTTC CASSSGQGAGEQFF
TRBJ1-6 TRBD1 TRBV18 - TGTGCCAGCTCACCTGGACAGGGGGAAAATTCACCCCTCCACTTT CASSPGQGENSPLHF